These 16 T cell receptor beta chains originate from one sample sequenced in a study of cytomegalovirus exposure and HLA in healthy donors. Amplification used 60 Vbeta primers and 13 Jbeta primers. Measured with immunoSEQ multiplex PCR; TCRdb has only the in-frame clones, and not every one. Seen here are some 78,000 clones, 75% to 90% observed once, and the top ten hold 32%. The sequencing sample was made of PBMCs. Every receptor here comes from a man in his fifties or sixties in good health and CMV-seropositive.

The DNA of the CDR3 is TGTGCCAGCAGCCAAGACCAAAGCAGGATCGGTCAGCCCCAGCATTTT. Translated, it gives CASSQDQSRIGQPQHF. The chain combines TRBV4-2 with TRBJ1-5; no clear D gene. The germline gives CDR1 LGHNA, CDR2 YNFKEQ. V was shortened by 0 bases and J by 6 bases, with 15 bases between the two germline ends. This CDR3 has 16 residues.

V usage is TRBV15 and J usage is TRBJ2-1; possibly TRBD2 for D (6 bases). The CDR3 is 12 residues long. The germline CDR1 and CDR2 sequences are LNHNV and YYDKDF (reference sequence). V dropped 8 bases and J dropped 5 bases, with 10 bases sitting between them. The CDR3 reads CATRGGNNEQFF. Here the CDR3 DNA reads TGTGCCACCCGGGGCGGGAACAATGAGCAGTTCTTC.

This chain uses TRBV6-5 with TRBJ2-3; 9 bases align to TRBD2. The germline V gene encodes CDR1 MNHEY and CDR2 SVGAGI. The J segment lost 0 bases and the V segment lost 0 bases, leaving 1 base of the junction unmatched. CDR3 length: 16 residues. CDR3 sequence: CASSYSREGSTDTQYF. Written as DNA, the CDR3 is TGTGCCAGCAGTTACTCGCGGGAGGGTAGCACAGATACGCAGTATTTT.

This rearrangement joins TRBV18 to TRBJ2-5; the match to TRBD2 covers 11 bases. The V gene's germline CDR1 is KGHSH and CDR2 LQKENI. This CDR3 has 15 residues. J gave up 3 bases and V 3 bases, and 3 bases lay outside the gene matches. The CDR3 loop reads CASSPTLAGEETQYF. DNA of the CDR3: TGTGCCAGCTCACCGACACTAGCGGGAGAAGAGACCCAGTACTTC.

The chain uses TRBV5-6 and TRBJ2-7; 12 bases line up with TRBD2. Germline CDR1 and CDR2: SGHDT and YYEEEE. The CDR3 runs 15 residues. Unmatched junction bases numbered 8, after V lost 5 bases and J lost 5 bases. The CDR3 protein is CASSYLAGGPHEQYF. The CDR3 nucleotides are TGTGCCAGCAGTTATCTAGCGGGAGGGCCCCACGAGCAGTACTTC.

The rearrangement joins TRBV5-4 to TRBJ2-1, with a tentative D call TRBD2 (7 bases). CDR3 length: 14 residues. The V end lost 0 bases, the J end lost 9 bases, and 13 bases lay between the germline ends. In germline, CDR1 is SGHNT, CDR2 YYREEE (reference sequence). The CDR3 bases are TGTGCCAGCAGCTTGGATTGGGGGGGCGGTGAGCAGTTCTTC. Translating it yields CASSLDWGGGEQFF.

Note on this clone: Germline is not matched at one junction end, which may reflect a read error. V is TRBV7-9 and J is TRBJ1-4; perhaps TRBD1 as D (5 bases). The CDR3 totals 17 residues. Germline assignment: CDR1 SEHNR and CDR2 FQNEAQ (reference sequence). CDR3 in DNA: TGTTCCAGCAGCTTAAGGGCCTTCCGGGGGACGAATGAAAAACTGTTTTTT. Its protein is CSSSLRAFRGTNEKLFF. Filled out from reference TRBV7-9 and TRBJ1-4, the complete variable domain reads DTGVSQNPRHKITKRGQNVTFRCDPISEHNRLYWYRQTLGQGPEFLTYFQNEAQLEKSRLLSDRFSAERPKGSFSTLEIQRTEQGDSAMYLCSSSLRAFRGTNEKLFFGSGTQLSVL.

This clone was observed a single time. This chain connects TRBV15 to TRBJ2-3; no reliable D call. V lost 0 bases, J lost 2 bases, and 6 bases lay in between. This CDR3 region has 14 residues. Germline CDR1 reads LNHNV; CDR2 reads YYDKDF (reference sequence). The DNA of the CDR3 is TGTGCCACCAGCAGAGAGTCTACCACAGATACGCAGTATTTT. Translating it yields CATSRESTTDTQYF. Combining the CDR3 with reference TRBV15 and TRBJ2-3 gives the whole variable domain DAMVIQNPRYQVTQFGKPVTLSCSQTLNHNVMYWYQQKSSQAPKLLFHYYDKDFNNEADTPDNFQSRRPNTSFCFLDIRSPGLGDTAMYLCATSRESTTDTQYFGPGTRLTVL.

J is TRBJ2-3 and V is TRBV19; TRBD2 matches at 15 bases. This CDR3 is built from 16 residues. V trimming: 3 bases; J trimming: 4 bases; junction bases outside the gene matches: 2. The germline CDR1 and CDR2 sequences are LNHDA and SQIVND (reference sequence). CDR3 amino acids: CASSIGLAGGSDTQYF. CDR3 nucleotides: TGTGCCAGTAGTATTGGACTAGCGGGAGGGTCAGATACGCAGTATTTT.

Only one count was recorded for this clone. This chain uses TRBV4-1 with TRBJ2-7; 11 nucleotides agree with TRBD2. CDR3 length equals 15 residues. The V gene's germline CDR1 is MGHRA and CDR2 YSYEKL. Trimming removed 3 bases from V and 4 bases from J; junction bases left unmatched: 5. The CDR3, as DNA: TGCGCCAGCAGCCAGTTAGCGGGAGGGCCTTACGAGCAGTACTTC. This translates into CASSQLAGGPYEQYF.

The J gene is TRBJ2-7, the V gene TRBV7-3; a weak D match, TRBD2 (5 bases). Germline assignment: CDR1 SGHTA and CDR2 FQGTGA. The CDR3 extends over 13 amino acids. Deletions cut 2 bases from V and 1 base from J, with 6 bases between. DNA for the CDR3: TGTGCCAGCAGCTTAGGACTGTCCTACGAGCAGTACTTC. It codes for CASSLGLSYEQYF.

The chain links TRBV15 to TRBJ1-4; TRBD1 aligns across 8 bases. Germline assignment: CDR1 LNHNV and CDR2 YYDKDF (reference sequence). This CDR3 contains 14 residues. Germline trimming cut 4 bases from V and 8 bases from J; bases unmatched to any gene: 6. CDR3 region: CATSTGQGGEKLFF. Here the CDR3 DNA reads TGTGCCACCAGCACTGGACAGGGAGGGGAAAAACTGTTTTTT.

This chain joins TRBV30 and TRBJ2-5, with 8 bases matching TRBD1. V gave up 3 bases and J gave up 2 bases; unmatched junction bases: 11. The CDR3 length is 16 residues. Per germline, CDR1 GTSNPN and CDR2 SVGIG (reference sequence). This CDR3 is CAWSPRQGRRQETQYF. In nucleotides, the CDR3 is TGTGCCTGGAGCCCTAGACAGGGGCGTCGTCAAGAGACCCAGTACTTC.

The gene calls are TRBV13 and TRBJ2-2; D is ambiguous. V lost 4 bases, J lost 7 bases, and 4 bases lay in between. This CDR3 spans 11 amino acids. Germline loops: CDR1 PRHDT, CDR2 FYEKMQ (reference sequence). The CDR3 is CASSYGGELFF. The CDR3 region has the DNA TGTGCCAGCAGCTACGGCGGGGAGCTGTTTTTT.

J is TRBJ2-5 and V is TRBV7-9, with D hard to call. TRBJ2-7 explains the end of the DNA better; the J call may be wrong. Germline CDR1 is SEHNR and CDR2 is FQNEAQ (reference sequence). CDR3 length: 14 residues. This CDR3 reads CASSLAGRNYEQYF. CDR3 sequence (DNA): TGTGCCAGCAGCTTAGCCGGCCGCAACTACGAGCAGTACTTC.

This chain links TRBV30 with TRBJ1-1; D is ambiguous. The CDR3 has 13 amino acids. V shed 0 bases and J shed 5 bases, with 10 bases lying between them. CDR1 is GTSNPN and CDR2 is SVGIG in the germline V gene (reference sequence). This CDR3 reads CAWSVISETEAFF. The CDR3 DNA reads TGTGCCTGGAGTGTAATCTCGGAGACTGAAGCTTTCTTT.